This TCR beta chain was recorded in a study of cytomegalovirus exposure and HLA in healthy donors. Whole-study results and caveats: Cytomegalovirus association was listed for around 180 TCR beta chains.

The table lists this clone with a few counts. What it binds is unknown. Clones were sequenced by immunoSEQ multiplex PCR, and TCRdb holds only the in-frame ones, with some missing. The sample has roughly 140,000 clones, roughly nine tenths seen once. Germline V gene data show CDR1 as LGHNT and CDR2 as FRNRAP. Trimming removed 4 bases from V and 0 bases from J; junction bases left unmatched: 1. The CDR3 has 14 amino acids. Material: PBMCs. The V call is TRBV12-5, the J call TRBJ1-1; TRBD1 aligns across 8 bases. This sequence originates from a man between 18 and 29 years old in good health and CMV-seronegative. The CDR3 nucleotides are TGTGCTAGTGGTTGGGACAGGCTGAACACTGAAGCTTTCTTT. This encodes CASGWDRLNTEAFF.